This is a list of T cell receptor beta chains from one sample in a study of T-cell reconstitution after alpha-beta-depleted transplantation in children. MiXCR, applied by TCRdb to the PCR reads, yields one record per CDR3 protein. Of roughly 98,000 distinct CDR3 sequences listed, 15% to 18% are singletons. The input for sequencing was PBMCs, mostly from graft donor cells, taken 180 days after TCRalphabeta/CD19-depleted stem cell transplant. Receptors were obtained from a male patient between 2 and 15 years old who had a stem cell transplant for acute lymphoblastic leukemia, so the T cells may come from the graft donor. The conserved cysteine and the conserved F or W are not part of the CDR3 here. A row's size may be missing; if present it is once, few, many or a size class.

J gene: TRBJ2-4
clone size: many
V gene: TRBV3-1
CDR3 protein: ASSQSISAKNIQY

J gene: TRBJ2-1
clone size: .
V gene: TRBV12-3/TRBV12-4
CDR3 protein: ASTPRLSYNEQF

J gene: TRBJ2-3
clone size: .
V gene: TRBV5-1
CDR3 protein: ASSFPQATDTQY

J gene: TRBJ1-2
clone size: .
V gene: TRBV29-1
CDR3 protein: STLEDRRNYGYT

J gene: TRBJ2-2
clone size: few
V gene: TRBV6-2/TRBV6-3
CDR3 protein: ASSRPGTSGASYPNTGELF

J gene: TRBJ1-2
clone size: .
V gene: TRBV24-1
CDR3 protein: ATSAGTGVNYGYT

J gene: TRBJ2-1
clone size: .
V gene: TRBV7-2
CDR3 protein: ASSWGLAGAMGQF

J gene: TRBJ1-2
clone size: few
V gene: TRBV2
CDR3 protein: ASSRDSNYGYT

J gene: TRBJ2-5
clone size: many
V gene: TRBV7-2
CDR3 protein: ASSLDLYQETQY

J gene: TRBJ1-1
clone size: .
V gene: TRBV6-5
CDR3 protein: ASSSDRAFNLAF

J gene: TRBJ1-1
clone size: few
V gene: TRBV6-5
CDR3 protein: ASSFLRWGGDTEAF

J gene: TRBJ1-6
clone size: .
V gene: TRBV10-3
CDR3 protein: AISEWAGVVKNSPLH

J gene: TRBJ2-6
clone size: .
V gene: TRBV12-3/TRBV12-4
CDR3 protein: ASKHSGANVLT

J gene: TRBJ1-6
clone size: .
V gene: TRBV6-5
CDR3 protein: ASSYSGGVNSPLH

J gene: TRBJ2-1
clone size: .
V gene: TRBV12-3/TRBV12-4
CDR3 protein: ASSLVSGGFNEQF

J gene: TRBJ2-1
clone size: few
V gene: TRBV3-1
CDR3 protein: ASSQGTPGVSEQF

J gene: TRBJ2-6
clone size: few
V gene: TRBV7-6
CDR3 protein: ASSLEGTSGANVLT

J gene: TRBJ2-7
clone size: .
V gene: TRBV19
CDR3 protein: ASSTTGKGPEQY